This T cell receptor beta chain appears in the sequencing data of a study of OX40 agonist ivuxolimab in advanced cancers. The overall study: Dose-escalation patients suffered from hepatocellular carcinoma, melanoma, renal cell or head and neck cancer. Findings and limits, study-wide: Blood T cells, both CD4+ and CD8+, expanded clonally by week 6 at 0.1 to 3.0 mg/kg.

Comment on this clone: Its target is not known.

Germline V gives CDR1 LGHNA, CDR2 YSLEER. V was pared by 8 bases and J by 4 bases, with 3 bases of the junction left unmatched. There are 12 residues in the CDR3. Generated by immunoSEQ multiplex PCR, the TCRdb table keeps only in-frame clones and is missing some. Found here are tens of thousands of clones, around 93% of them singletons; the top ten hold roughly 8.6%. The chain joins TRBV4-3 to TRBJ1-1; 8 bases map to TRBD1. The origin of this receptor is an adult with an advanced solid tumor such as melanoma, head and neck, liver or kidney cancer. The specimen comprised CD4+ or CD8+ T cells sorted from blood, sampled in a trial of the OX40 agonist ivuxolimab. CDR3 sequence (DNA): TGCGCCAGCTCCGGACAGGGCACTGAAGCTTTCTTT. Its protein product is CASSGQGTEAFF.